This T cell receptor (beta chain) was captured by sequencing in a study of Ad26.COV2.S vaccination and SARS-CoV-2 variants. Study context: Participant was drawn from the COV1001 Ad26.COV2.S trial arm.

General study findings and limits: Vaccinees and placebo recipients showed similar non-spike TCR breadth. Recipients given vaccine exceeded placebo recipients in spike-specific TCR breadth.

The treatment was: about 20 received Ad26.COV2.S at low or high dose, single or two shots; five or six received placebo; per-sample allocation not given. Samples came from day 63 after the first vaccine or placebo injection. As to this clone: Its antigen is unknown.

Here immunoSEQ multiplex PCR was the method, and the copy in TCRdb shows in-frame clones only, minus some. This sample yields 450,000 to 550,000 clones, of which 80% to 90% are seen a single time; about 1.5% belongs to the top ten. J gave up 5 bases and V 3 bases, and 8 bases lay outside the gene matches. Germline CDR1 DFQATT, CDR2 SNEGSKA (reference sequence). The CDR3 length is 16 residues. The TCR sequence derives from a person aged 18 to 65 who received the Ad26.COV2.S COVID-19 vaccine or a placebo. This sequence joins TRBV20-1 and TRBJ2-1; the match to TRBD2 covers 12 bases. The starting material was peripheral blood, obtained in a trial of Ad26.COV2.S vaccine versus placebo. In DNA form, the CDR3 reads TGCAGTGCTAGTCGTACGACTAGCGGGAGCAACAATGAGCAGTTCTTC. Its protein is CSASRTTSGSNNEQFF.